This T cell receptor (beta chain) emerged from a study of blood T cell repertoires in COVID-19. Study summary: The origin of the acute and convalescent COVID-19 samples was the United States, Italy and Spain. Sources were T cells, B-cell-depleted T cells, or PBMCs; the material itself was cDNA or gDNA.

Using immunoSEQ multiplex PCR, the repertoire was profiled, and TCRdb retains in-frame clones only, with some absent. The sample lists under 200,000 clones, about 90% occurring once. The CDR3 runs 15 residues. Looked up from germline, CDR1 is SGHKS and CDR2 is YYEKEE (reference sequence). V shed 1 base, J shed 6 bases, and the junction held 2 bases outside the gene matches. This chain joins TRBV5-5 and TRBJ2-1, with TRBD2 identical over 12 bases. The sequence derives from a man aged 18 to 29 with active or convalescent COVID-19. What was sequenced was peripheral blood. The CDR3 nucleotides read TGTGCCAGCAGCTTGAGACTAGCGGGGGTCAATGAGCAGTTCTTC. Translating it yields CASSLRLAGVNEQFF.